The clone carrying this TCR beta chain was detected once. Its specificity is unknown. The assay was immunoSEQ multiplex PCR, and TCRdb's table has in-frame clones only and misses some. The profile shows about 170,000 clones, roughly 89% of them singletons. Germline CDR1 is SNHLY and CDR2 is FYNNEI. V shed 0 bases and J 4 bases; nucleotides not matched to a gene: 3. This CDR3 is 15 amino acids long. This sample was taken from a study of T cell responses to AZD1222 COVID-19 vaccine. The overall study: Investigators merged groups given second doses at roughly 4 or roughly 12 weeks.

Broader study findings: The repertoires were collected only after the peak T cell response.

Sample: peripheral blood, taken on day 0 of AZD1222 vaccination. This TCR was sampled from an adult in good health. The chain carries TRBV2 and TRBJ1-5; 7 bases are shared with TRBD1. The CDR3: CASSEAGTANQPQHF. CDR3 bases: TGTGCCAGCAGTGAAGCTGGGACAGCTAATCAGCCCCAGCATTTT.